This TCR beta chain is drawn from a study of blood T cells in healthy people across ages. As for the study in general: Every two T cells gave about one barcoded beta molecule via template switching. General study results and limits: No conclusive comparison of naive versus antigen-experienced cells was possible with unsorted PBMCs. With donor CMV status unknown, expanded clonotype changes were possibly confounded.

Primed by a sample-barcoded 5' primer and a J-beta primer mix, a second PCR proceeded for about 7 to 12 cycles. The study obtained at least 2.5 million CDR3-containing paired-end reads from every sample. In TCRdb, the 5' RACE reads were re-called with MiXCR into one record per CDR3 protein. Counted here are roughly 700,000 distinct CDR3 sequences, around 45% occurring once; the ten biggest clones make up roughly 31%. This clonotype occurred a few times. Its antigen is still unknown. The clonotype comes from a woman aged 55-69 years in good health. Sequences were obtained from blood.

The CDR3: CASTLQAGGFYNEQFF. The CDR3 nucleotides are TGTGCCAGCACCCTACAGGCGGGAGGGTTCTACAATGAGCAGTTCTTC. V is TRBV7-2 and J is TRBJ2-1, with 9 positions matching TRBD2. The germline CDR1 and CDR2 sequences are SGHTA and FQGNSA. With V trimmed by 7 bases and J by 3 bases, 10 bases remained unmatched. The CDR3 is 16 amino acids.